This passage covers 8 T cell receptor beta chains from one sample sequenced in a study of T cells after yellow fever vaccination. TCRdb re-analysed the 5' RACE reads in MiXCR, keeping a single row per CDR3 protein. The top ten clones hold under 3.5% of a sample with a few hundred thousand distinct CDR3 sequences, approximately 3% of them seen once. Material: CD4+ T cells sorted from PBMCs, obtained 10 days after the yellow fever booster vaccination. Receptor source: a young man who received the YFV17D yellow fever vaccine.

This clonotype was counted many times. V gene TRBV12-3 or TRBV12-4 combines with J gene TRBJ1-5; tentative D call: TRBD1 (5 bases). The CDR3 spans 12 residues. The V end lost 6 bases, the J end lost 15 bases, and 18 bases lay between the germline ends. The CDR3: CASSHRGGVRHF. CDR3 nucleotides: TGTGCCAGCAGCCATCGCGGAGGGGTAAGGCATTTT.

This clonotype was detected a few times. The gene calls are TRBV29-1 and TRBJ2-3; TRBD2 might be the D (5 bases). The CDR3 consists of 12 residues. CDR1 SQVTM and CDR2 ANQGSEA come from the germline V gene. Deletions cut 3 bases from V and 4 bases from J, with 8 bases between. The CDR3 protein is CSVEPSPDTQYF. The DNA of the CDR3 is TGCAGCGTTGAGCCTAGCCCAGATACGCAGTATTTT.

The rearrangement links TRBV2 to TRBJ1-1, with D unresolved. V gave up 3 bases and J gave up 11 bases, with 13 bases separating them. This CDR3 contains 12 residues. Germline V gene sequence: CDR1 SNHLY, CDR2 FYNNEI. The CDR3 reads CASSDTGSHAFF. The CDR3 region has the DNA TGTGCCAGCAGTGACACCGGGAGTCATGCTTTCTTT.

This clonotype has ten or more counts. The chain combines TRBV24-1 with TRBJ1-1; no definite D call. The CDR3 sequence is 13 residues long. Germline CDR1 KGHDR, CDR2 SFDVKD. V dropped 3 bases and J dropped 3 bases, with 7 bases sitting between them. The CDR3 spells CATSDPGDTEAFF. The DNA for the CDR3 is TGTGCCACCAGTGATCCCGGAGACACTGAAGCTTTCTTT.

This clonotype was counted only a few times. The rearrangement uses TRBV4-2 and TRBJ2-4, with 16 bases aligning to TRBD2. Germline-derived CDR1 and CDR2 are LGHNA and YNFKEQ. After removal of 3 bases from V and 9 bases from J, the junction contained 8 bases not matched to a gene. This CDR3 contains 17 residues. The DNA for the CDR3 is TGTGCCAGCAGCCAGAGGGGACTAGCGGGGGGGCTTGGCATTCAGTACTTC. Translated, it gives CASSQRGLAGGLGIQYF.

This clonotype was seen many times. V gene TRBV9 combines with J gene TRBJ2-1, with TRBD2 matching over 9 bases. CDR1 is SGDLS, CDR2 YYNGEE, per germline. Trimming removed 0 bases from V and 0 bases from J; junction bases left unmatched: 4. The CDR3 consists of 17 residues. CDR3 loop: CASSVGLAGSSYNEQFF. The CDR3 nucleotides read TGTGCCAGCAGCGTAGGGCTAGCGGGGAGCTCCTACAATGAGCAGTTCTTC.

This clonotype came up many times. The rearrangement uses TRBV20-1 and TRBJ2-3; D possibly uses TRBD1 or TRBD2 (6 bases each). The V and J ends lost 6 bases and 3 bases respectively, with 19 bases between them. Germline lookup yields CDR1 DFQATT and CDR2 SNEGSKA (reference sequence). The CDR3 consists of 15 residues. CDR3 coding DNA: TGCAGTGCGCCCAGGGGCGGGGCGGTGACAGATACGCAGTATTTT. It is translated as CSAPRGGAVTDTQYF.

There are a few counts of this clonotype. The CDR3 nucleotides read TGTGCCAGCAACCCCTACGAGGGTTCTGGGGCCAACGTCCTGACTTTC. This sequence encodes CASNPYEGSGANVLTF. The V and J genes are TRBV7-2 and TRBJ2-6, with a weak D call TRBD2 (5 bases). The CDR3 covers 16 residues. V was shortened by 7 bases and J by 1 base, with 14 bases between the two germline ends. The germline CDR1 and CDR2 sequences are SGHTA and FQGNSA.